This record covers a single TCR beta chain. Its cognate antigen is unknown. The data originate from a study of OX40 agonist ivuxolimab in advanced cancers. General observations from the study: The mean number of expanded clones was higher in CD8+ T cells than in CD4+. CD4+ and CD8+ T cells in blood underwent clonal expansion by week 6 at 0.1 to 3.0 mg/kg.

Trimming left V 5 bases short and J 2 bases short, with 10 bases between. Germline V lookup: CDR1 SGHTA, CDR2 FQGTGA. The CDR3 is 13 amino acids. The table came from immunoSEQ multiplex PCR; TCRdb's copy has only in-frame clones and leaves some out. The data hold approximately 74,000 clones, with 80% to 95% observed a single time. The clonotype comes from an adult with an advanced solid tumor such as melanoma, head and neck, liver or kidney cancer. Sequencing used CD4+ or CD8+ T cells sorted from blood, obtained in a trial of the OX40 agonist ivuxolimab. The V and J genes are TRBV7-3 and TRBJ2-7; D unresolved. In DNA, the CDR3 is TGTGCCAGCAGCCCGTATAGGACCTACGAGCAGTACTTC. Residues: CASSPYRTYEQYF.